Sequencing of this T cell receptor (beta chain) was carried out in a study of CD8 T cells in ankylosing spondylitis. V was pared by 8 bases and J by 7 bases, with 14 bases between. The CDR3 runs 12 residues. Regarding the study as a whole: Earlier studies detected some motif variants in reactive arthritis synovial fluid and blood. Ankylosing spondylitis blood appeared to be characterized by a TCR beta motif of about eight highly homologous variants. Clones linked to disease, bearing a CD8+ phenotype, were relatively rare in peripheral blood. Significant enrichment of disease-linked clones was reportedly seen in matched ankylosing spondylitis synovial fluid.

This clonotype was seen at least ten times. Its antigen is still unknown. A single record per CDR3 protein comes from TCRdb applying MiXCR to the 5' RACE reads. Here the sample spans more than 150,000 distinct CDR3 sequences, 10% to 15% being singletons. The sequenced sample was blood, either unsorted or a sorted T cell fraction (not recorded which). The receptor was derived from a female donor with ankylosing spondylitis or in good health (not recorded which). The chain joins TRBV12-3 or TRBV12-4 to TRBJ1-1; no clear D gene. The CDR3 protein is CASGIIPGEAFF. The CDR3 DNA follows: TGTGCCAGCGGAATAATTCCCGGTGAAGCTTTCTTT.